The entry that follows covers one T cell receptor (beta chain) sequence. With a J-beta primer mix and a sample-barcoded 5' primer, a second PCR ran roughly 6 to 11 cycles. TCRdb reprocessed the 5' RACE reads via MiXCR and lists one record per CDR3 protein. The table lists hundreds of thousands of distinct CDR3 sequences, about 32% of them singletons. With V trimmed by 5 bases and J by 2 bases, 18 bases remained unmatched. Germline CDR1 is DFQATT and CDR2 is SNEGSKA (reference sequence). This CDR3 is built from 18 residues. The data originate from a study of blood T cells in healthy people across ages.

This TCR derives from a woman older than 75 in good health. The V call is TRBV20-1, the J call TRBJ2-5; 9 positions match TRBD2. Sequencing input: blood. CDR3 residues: CSAAHRREGRSHQETQYF. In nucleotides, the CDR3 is TGCAGTGCTGCCCATCGGCGGGAGGGCCGGTCACATCAAGAGACCCAGTACTTC.